The TCR beta chain described here comes from a study of blood T cell repertoires in COVID-19. Whole-study context: PBMCs, B-cell-depleted T cells, or T cells provided the cDNA or gDNA that made up the material.

Germline assignment: CDR1 LNHDA and CDR2 SQIVND (reference sequence). Losses at the gene ends were 7 bases for V and 3 bases for J; bases not matched to a gene: 4. The CDR3 consists of 14 residues. Original analysis: Reference gene primer amplification yielded estimated nucleated cell counts. Profiling relied on immunoSEQ multiplex PCR, and the TCRdb table lists in-frame clones only, not all of them. Clone size and the V and J calls come from that table; the DNA yielded D and trimming. The data hold roughly 250,000 clones, with 70% to 90% observed a single time. The sample comprised peripheral blood. This receptor was obtained from a woman under 40 with COVID-19, enrolled during active disease. V usage is TRBV19 and J usage is TRBJ2-3; TRBD1 agrees at 10 bases. CDR3 nucleotides: TGTGCCAGTACGGGGGGACAGGGGACAGATACGCAGTATTTT. Amino acid sequence: CASTGGQGTDTQYF.